The 27 T cell receptor beta chains given below trace back to one sample, sequenced in a study of blood T cells in healthy people across ages. Using a J-beta primer mix together with a sample-barcoded 5' primer, a second PCR was run for roughly 6 to 11 cycles. MiXCR was run by TCRdb on the 5' RACE reads, yielding one entry per CDR3 protein. The data contain 650,000 to 1,000,000 distinct CDR3 sequences, under 40% of them singletons. The specimen sequenced was blood. The receptors derive from a man aged 18-30 years in good health.

This chain joins TRBV6-2 or TRBV6-3 and TRBJ1-5; TRBD1 matches at 9 bases. The CDR3 is 15 residues long. CDR1 and CDR2 (germline): MNHEY, SVGEGT. V shed 4 bases and J 6 bases; nucleotides not matched to a gene: 7. The CDR3 protein is CASSSRTGVSQPQHF. The CDR3 DNA is TGTGCCAGCAGTTCGCGGACAGGGGTGTCTCAGCCCCAGCATTTT.

The chain combines TRBV7-9 with TRBJ2-3; 8 positions match TRBD2. Germline assignment: CDR1 SEHNR and CDR2 FQNEAQ (reference sequence). The CDR3 covers 16 residues. V gave up 5 bases and J gave up 2 bases; unmatched junction bases: 9. In DNA form, the CDR3 reads TGTGCCAGCAGCCGACAGGCGGGGGGCCACACAGATACGCAGTATTTT. This sequence encodes CASSRQAGGHTDTQYF. Supplemented by reference TRBV7-9 and TRBJ2-3, the full variable domain reads DTGVSQNPRHKITKRGQNVTFRCDPISEHNRLYWYRQTLGQGPEFLTYFQNEAQLEKSRLLSDRFSAERPKGSFSTLEIQRTEQGDSAMYLCASSRQAGGHTDTQYFGPGTRLTVL.

The V call is TRBV6-1, the J call TRBJ2-5, with TRBD2 matching 13 bases. The CDR3 is 18 residues long. Germline loops: CDR1 MNHNS, CDR2 SASEGT. Trimming removed 7 bases from V and 1 base from J; junction bases left unmatched: 12. CDR3 nucleotides: TGTGCCAGCACCCTGACTAGCGGGGGGACCCTGATCCAAGAGACCCAGTACTTC. Its translation is CASTLTSGGTLIQETQYF.

The genes are TRBV20-1 and TRBJ2-2; tentative D call: TRBD2 (6 bases). V dropped 3 bases and J dropped 4 bases, with 15 bases sitting between them. This CDR3 spans 15 amino acids. CDR1 and CDR2 from the germline V gene are DFQATT and SNEGSKA (reference sequence). The CDR3 loop is CSASAGSQGTGELFF. The CDR3 region has the DNA TGCAGTGCTAGCGCCGGGAGCCAGGGCACCGGGGAGCTGTTTTTT.

This clonotype has just a few counts. V and J are TRBV7-2 and TRBJ2-2; D is unresolved. Per germline, CDR1 SGHTA and CDR2 FQGNSA. This CDR3 region has 12 residues. V was shortened by 4 bases and J by 6 bases, with 6 bases between the two germline ends. The CDR3 sequence: CASSSRAGELFF. The CDR3 coding sequence is TGTGCCAGCAGCTCCCGGGCCGGGGAGCTGTTTTTT.

Comment on this clonotype: This may arise from a read error, as a much more abundant clone is one base away. The chain joins TRBV5-1 to TRBJ2-5; TRBD1 agrees at 8 bases. The CDR3 totals 15 residues. Germline V gene lookup returns CDR1 SGHRS and CDR2 YFSETQ. After removal of 3 bases from V and 1 base from J, the junction contained 5 bases not matched to a gene. In nucleotides, the CDR3 is TGCGCCAGCAGCTGGGGGGACAGGCCCCAAGAGACCCAGTACTTC. Protein sequence: CASSWGDRPQETQYF.

This clonotype was counted between two and nine times. The V and J genes are TRBV10-3 and TRBJ1-3; D is unclear. The V gene lost 6 bases and the J gene lost 0 bases, with 18 bases spanning the gap. Germline loops: CDR1 ENHRY, CDR2 SYGVKD. The CDR3 contains 17 residues. CDR3 region: CAISEGSTHRSGNTIYF. DNA for the CDR3: TGTGCCATCAGCGAGGGTTCAACACATCGCTCTGGAAACACCATATATTTT.

CDR3 sequence reads: CASSDATGTPAQYF. The CDR3 nucleotides read TGTGCCAGCAGCGACGCGACAGGGACCCCGGCCCAGTACTTC. The chain joins TRBV9 to TRBJ2-5; 7 nucleotides agree with TRBD1. The length of the CDR3 is 14 residues. In germline, CDR1 is SGDLS, CDR2 YYNGEE. V was clipped by 3 bases and J by 9 bases; unmatched bases: 11. Variable domain in full (rest from reference TRBV9 and TRBJ2-5): DSGVTQTPKHLITATGQRVTLRCSPRSGDLSVYWYQQSLDQGLQFLIQYYNGEERAKGNILERFSAQQFPDLHSELNLSSLELGDSALYFCASSDATGTPAQYFGPGTRLLVL.

The sample holds many counts of this clonotype. V is TRBV20-1 and J is TRBJ2-7; D gene unclear. This CDR3 has 15 amino acids. Trimming stripped 0 bases from V and 0 bases from J, with 12 bases between. CDR1 and CDR2 from the germline V gene are DFQATT and SNEGSKA (reference sequence). CDR3 bases: TGCAGTGCTAGAGACTACACCAAAAACTCCTACGAGCAGTACTTC. It encodes CSARDYTKNSYEQYF.

This chain connects TRBV27 to TRBJ2-1, with no clear D. Deletions cut 7 bases from V and 7 bases from J, with 17 bases between. The germline V gene has CDR1 MNHEY and CDR2 SMNVEV (reference sequence). The CDR3 has 14 amino acids. In nucleotides, the CDR3 is TGTGCCAGCACCAGACCTGAAATGCCTAATGAGCAGTTCTTC. Its protein is CASTRPEMPNEQFF.

This clonotype was seen repeatedly, ten times or more. The genes are TRBV29-1 and TRBJ1-2; the match to TRBD1 covers 9 bases. The CDR3 is 13 amino acids. Germline values: CDR1 SQVTM, CDR2 ANQGSEA. Trimming at V came to 7 bases and at J to 6 bases, leaving 9 bases not matched to a gene. CDR3 in amino acids: CSGGTGPQDGYTF. The CDR3 DNA is TGCAGCGGGGGGACAGGGCCTCAAGATGGCTACACCTTC.

In its sample, this clonotype was seen a few times. The chain combines TRBV4-3 with TRBJ1-1; D unresolved. The germline V and J ends were trimmed by 3 bases and 1 base, with 18 bases remaining between them. The length of the CDR3 is 17 residues. Germline V gene lookup returns CDR1 LGHNA and CDR2 YSLEER. This CDR3 is CASSQGPDATRNTEAFF. As DNA, the CDR3 is TGCGCCAGCAGCCAGGGCCCTGACGCGACCCGGAACACTGAAGCTTTCTTT.

Notes on this clonotype: With a much larger clone just one base away, this may be a read error. The chain links TRBV20-1 to TRBJ1-2, with TRBD1 identical over 8 bases. The CDR3 covers 13 residues. CDR1 DFQATT and CDR2 SNEGSKA come from the germline V gene (reference sequence). For the CDR3, the DNA is TGCAGTGCTAGTCAGGACAGGGAAAATGGCTACATCTTC. Protein: CSASQDRENGYIF.

This clonotype has ten or more counts. The chain couples TRBV12-3 or TRBV12-4 to TRBJ1-2; D is unclear. The CDR3 spans 15 residues. V was trimmed by 0 bases and J by 4 bases, leaving 12 bases between them. CDR3 in amino acids: CASSLARETAYGYTF. The CDR3 DNA reads TGTGCCAGCAGTTTAGCGCGGGAAACCGCCTATGGCTACACCTTC.

The J gene is TRBJ2-6, the V gene TRBV21-1. TRBV21-1 is described as a pseudogene. The CDR3 has 17 residues. This chain's CDR3 is CASSKGQGTSGANVLTF. The CDR3 DNA reads as TGTGCCAGCAGCAAAGGGCAGGGGACCTCTGGGGCCAACGTCCTGACTTTC.

This clonotype was found many times. This chain uses TRBV20-1 with TRBJ2-7; D is possibly TRBD1 (6 bases). Trimming cost V 5 bases and J 6 bases, with 23 bases left between them. CDR1 is DFQATT, CDR2 SNEGSKA, per germline (reference sequence). The CDR3 contains 15 residues. CDR3 loop: CSAGSNTGQLGEQYF. CDR3 DNA sequence: TGCAGTGCTGGAAGTAATACAGGGCAACTTGGCGAGCAGTACTTC.

The chain recombines TRBV12-3 or TRBV12-4 with TRBJ1-2; no clear D gene. The CDR3 has 14 residues. V was trimmed by 5 bases and J by 0 bases, leaving 10 bases between them. The CDR3 protein is CASSVRLANYGYTF. CDR3 nucleotides: TGTGCCAGCAGTGTCCGACTCGCTAACTATGGCTACACCTTC.

This clonotype was seen at least ten times. The rearrangement uses TRBV7-2 and TRBJ2-4; the D gene is possibly TRBD2 (6 bases). The germline V gene encodes CDR1 SGHTA and CDR2 FQGNSA. The CDR3 has 15 residues. With 1 base removed from V and 0 bases from J, the gap between germline ends came to 7 bases. CDR3 bases: TGTGCCAGCAGCTTAGAGGGACTAGCCAAAAACATTCAGTACTTC. Translated, it gives CASSLEGLAKNIQYF.

This clonotype was seen repeatedly, ten times or more. V is TRBV7-2 and J is TRBJ2-5, with unresolved D. This CDR3 spans 13 amino acids. The germline gives CDR1 SGHTA, CDR2 FQGNSA. V was clipped by 4 bases and J by 1 base, with 7 bases between them. The CDR3 DNA reads as TGTGCCAGCAGCTCCGGGCCCCAAGAGACCCAGTACTTC. Amino acids: CASSSGPQETQYF.

This clonotype was found a few times. The J gene is TRBJ1-2, the V gene TRBV6-6; the match to TRBD1 covers 8 bases. With 10 bases clipped from V and 8 bases from J, the junction kept 12 bases outside the gene matches. This CDR3 is 13 amino acids long. The germline gives CDR1 MNHNY, CDR2 SVGAGI (reference sequence). The CDR3 DNA is TGTGCCAACTCGGACAGGGCCCTTGAGGGCTACACCTTC. Encoded protein: CANSDRALEGYTF.

This clonotype has a handful of counts. This rearrangement joins TRBV20-1 to TRBJ2-2; D perhaps matches TRBD1 (5 bases). In germline, CDR1 is DFQATT, CDR2 SNEGSKA (reference sequence). The CDR3 contains 12 residues. V was shortened by 6 bases and J by 5 bases, with 10 bases between the two germline ends. The CDR3, as DNA: TGCAGTGCAAGGGGCCTAACCGGGGAGCTGTTTTTT. It yields the protein CSARGLTGELFF.

This clonotype turned up a few times. V gene TRBV7-2 combines with J gene TRBJ2-4; maybe TRBD1 (6 bases). The CDR3 is made up of 14 amino acids. CDR1 and CDR2 from the germline V gene are SGHTA and FQGNSA. V dropped 5 bases and J dropped 6 bases, with 14 bases sitting between them. CDR3 sequence reads: CASSTPGTSNIQYF. CDR3 DNA sequence: TGTGCCAGCAGCACGCCCGGGACATCAAACATTCAGTACTTC. The entire variable domain, with the rest obtained from reference TRBV7-2 and TRBJ2-4, is as follows: GAGVSQSPSNKVTEKGKDVELRCDPISGHTALYWYRQSLGQGLEFLIYFQGNSAPDKSGLPSDRFSAERTGGSVSTLTIQRTQQEDSAVYLCASSTPGTSNIQYFGAGTRLSVL.

The rearrangement links TRBV7-9 to TRBJ1-5; D is unresolved. Trimming pared 1 base from V and 7 bases from J, leaving 11 bases between. Per the germline V gene, CDR1 is SEHNR and CDR2 is FQNEAQ (reference sequence). CDR3 size: 14 residues. In nucleotides, the CDR3 is TGTGCCAGCAGCTTAGGTGGGGTGGCGCAGCCCCAGCATTTT. Translating it yields CASSLGGVAQPQHF.

Notes on this clonotype: The junction departs from germline at one end; a sequencing error may be responsible. The chain recombines TRBV4-3 with TRBJ2-6; a possible D gene is TRBD1 (5 bases). Germline values: CDR1 LGHNA, CDR2 YSLEER. CDR3 length equals 17 residues. The CDR3 DNA sequence: TGCGCCAGCAGCCAAGAGTTCTGGACCTCTGGGGCCCACGTCCTGACTTTC. It encodes CASSQEFWTSGAHVLTF.

This clonotype was counted a few times. Written as DNA, the CDR3 is TGCGCCAGCAGCTTGGGGGCTAGCGGGGGGAACAATGAGCAGTTCTTC. This gives the protein CASSLGASGGNNEQFF. The chain joins TRBV5-1 to TRBJ2-1; TRBD2 matches 11 bases. The length of the CDR3 is 16 residues. Trimming at V came to 0 bases and at J to 5 bases, leaving 4 bases not matched to a gene. Germline loops: CDR1 SGHRS, CDR2 YFSETQ.

The chain recombines TRBV9 with TRBJ1-6; D gene unclear. Trimming cost V 2 bases and J 2 bases, with 11 bases left between them. Germline CDR1 SGDLS, CDR2 YYNGEE. The CDR3 has 16 amino acids. The CDR3 DNA reads as TGTGCCAGCAGCGTGGGAAACAGTCCCTATAATTCACCCCTCCACTTT. Encoded protein: CASSVGNSPYNSPLHF. The full variable domain, completed using reference TRBV9 and TRBJ1-6, is DSGVTQTPKHLITATGQRVTLRCSPRSGDLSVYWYQQSLDQGLQFLIQYYNGEERAKGNILERFSAQQFPDLHSELNLSSLELGDSALYFCASSVGNSPYNSPLHFGNGTRLTVT.

The V call is TRBV6-5, the J call TRBJ2-1; 7 nucleotides match TRBD1. From germline, CDR1 is MNHEY and CDR2 SVGAGI. V lost 6 bases and J lost 7; bases outside the gene matches: 15. CDR3 length equals 16 residues. The CDR3 is CASSPEDRWGYNEQFF. The CDR3 DNA reads as TGTGCCAGCAGCCCGGAGGACAGGTGGGGGTATAATGAGCAGTTCTTC.